This T cell receptor (beta chain) was captured in a study of control samples from healthy donors and cancer patients (dated by TCRdb to about 2020). This clone was seen only a few times. Its target antigen remains unknown. No quality values exist for individual bases; no much larger clone is one base distant. Receptor libraries were prepared by the immunoSEQ multiplex PCR assay. TCRdb holds this immuneACCESS table with in-frame rearrangements only. Some clones are missing; in checked studies, unresolved V genes explain under half, and the rest has no known cause. Counted in this sample were approximately 82,000 clones; 93% of them appeared once. The ten top clones hold roughly 1.3% of the sample. The CDR3 runs 15 residues from the cysteine to the phenylalanine. Just the 45-base CDR3 DNA is kept, in frame starting at base 1. Germline trimming: 5 bases from V, 6 bases from J; junction bases outside gene matches: 10. Based on the germline V gene (reference sequence), the CDR1 and CDR2 sequences are LNHDA and SQIVND.

Sequencing was carried out using PBMCs. Rearrangement joined TRBV19 to TRBJ1-1, and 9 junctional nucleotides match TRBD1. The clonotype was recovered from a woman in her thirties or forties with lung cancer. The nucleotide sequence reads as follows: TGTGCCAGTAGTTTCCAGGTCCGGACAGGGGCTGAAGCTTTCTTT. It translates to CASSFQVRTGAEAFF.